This entry describes one T cell receptor (beta chain). Its specificity is unknown. Generated by immunoSEQ multiplex PCR, the TCRdb table keeps only in-frame clones and is missing some. This table holds about 280,000 clones, approximately 86% found once. This entry is derived from a study of cytomegalovirus exposure and HLA in healthy donors. Overall study context: The 120 validation repertoires used the same platform as the approximately 670 first-cohort repertoires (as reported by a later analysis). Study conclusions and caveats: Per published reports, the classifier diagnosed cytomegalovirus status with high specificity and sensitivity. Rarity marked most TCR sequences, yet some public TCRs occurred in many donors. A subsequent analysis found that TCR clusters from the first cohort also tended to co-occur in the approximately 130 validation repertoires, with less than 95% of cluster scores above 0.

The CDR3 is 14 amino acids. V dropped 4 bases and J dropped 16; count of bases not matched to a gene: 16. Germline V CDR1 and CDR2: SGHDT, YYEEEE. Material for sequencing was PBMCs. The clonotype originates from a woman aged 18-30 years in good health and CMV-seronegative. V and J are TRBV5-6 and TRBJ2-1; TRBD2 matches 8 bases. CDR3 coding DNA: TGTGCCAGCAGCCTGGAGGGCTTCGGGAGGGCCCCTTTCTTC. This gives the protein CASSLEGFGRAPFF.